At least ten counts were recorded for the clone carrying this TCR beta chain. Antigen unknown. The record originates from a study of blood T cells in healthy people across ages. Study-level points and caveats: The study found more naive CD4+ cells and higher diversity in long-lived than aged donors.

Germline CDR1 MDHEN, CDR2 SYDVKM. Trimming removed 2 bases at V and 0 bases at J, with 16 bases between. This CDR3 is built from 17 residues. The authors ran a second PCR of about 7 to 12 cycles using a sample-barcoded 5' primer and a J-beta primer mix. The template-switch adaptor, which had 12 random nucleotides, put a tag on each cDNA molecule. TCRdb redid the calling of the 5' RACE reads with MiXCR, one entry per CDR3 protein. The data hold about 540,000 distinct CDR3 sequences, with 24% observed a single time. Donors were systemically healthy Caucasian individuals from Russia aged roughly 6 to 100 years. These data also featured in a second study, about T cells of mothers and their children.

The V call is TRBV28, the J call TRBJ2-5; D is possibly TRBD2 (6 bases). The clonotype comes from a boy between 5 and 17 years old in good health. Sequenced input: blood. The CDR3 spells CASSLVRGNVYQETQYF. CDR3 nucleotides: TGTGCCAGCAGTTTAGTCCGCGGGAACGTGTACCAAGAGACCCAGTACTTC.